The 10 T cell receptor beta chains listed next were all sequenced from one sample in a study of blood T cell repertoires in COVID-19. Only in-frame clones appear in the TCRdb table, and some are missing; sequencing was by immunoSEQ multiplex PCR. The data contain under 300,000 clones, roughly 89% of them singletons. What was sequenced was peripheral blood. The receptors here all came from a man aged 30 to 39 who had recovered from COVID-19.

This clone appeared once. The J gene is TRBJ2-5, the V gene TRBV4-1; perhaps TRBD1 as D (5 bases). V dropped 0 bases and J dropped 3 bases, with 5 bases sitting between them. The CDR3 is 13 amino acids. CDR1 is MGHRA and CDR2 is YSYEKL in the germline V gene. This CDR3 is CASSQEGEETQYF. The CDR3 nucleotides read TGCGCCAGCAGCCAAGAAGGGGAAGAGACCCAGTACTTC.

V is TRBV29-1 and J is TRBJ2-3; possible D gene TRBD2, 5 bases. CDR3 length: 12 amino acids. Germline V CDR1 and CDR2: SQVTM, ANQGSEA. Trimming pared 8 bases from V and 0 bases from J, leaving 9 bases between. CDR3 residues: CSFSGSTDTQYF. The CDR3, as DNA: TGCAGCTTCTCGGGAAGCACAGATACGCAGTATTTT.

The chain combines TRBV6-5 with TRBJ2-7; D possibly corresponds to TRBD1 (5 bases). The CDR3 has 14 amino acids. V was trimmed by 2 bases and J by 5 bases, leaving 13 bases between them. Germline V gene data show CDR1 as MNHEY and CDR2 as SVGAGI. The CDR3 nucleotides read TGTGCCAGCAGTTACGGGGCAGAATCTGACGAGCAGTACTTC. Translating gives CASSYGAESDEQYF.

CDR3 sequence (DNA): TGCGCCAGCAGCTTGGCTGGGCAGACCTACGAGCAGTACTTC. Translating gives CASSLAGQTYEQYF. V gene TRBV5-1 combines with J gene TRBJ2-7, with D hard to call. Looked up from germline, CDR1 is SGHRS and CDR2 is YFSETQ. This CDR3 has 14 amino acids. With 0 bases removed from V and 2 bases from J, the gap between germline ends came to 9 bases.

This clone was recorded a few times. The chain uses TRBV11-2 and TRBJ2-7; D uncertain. CDR1 SGHAT and CDR2 FQNNGV come from the germline V gene. The V gene lost 1 base and the J gene lost 8 bases, with 12 bases spanning the gap. The CDR3 is 13 residues long. The CDR3 loop is CASSLVSTRKQYF. The CDR3 bases are TGTGCCAGCAGCTTAGTGAGCACTCGTAAGCAGTACTTC.

This sequence joins TRBV12-3 or TRBV12-4 and TRBJ1-4; possibly TRBD1 for D (5 bases). The CDR3 is made up of 13 amino acids. V was pared by 3 bases and J by 5 bases, with 7 bases between. The CDR3 here is CASSLGGNEKLFF. CDR3 nucleotides: TGTGCCAGCAGTTTGGGGGGAAATGAAAAACTGTTTTTT.

The rearrangement uses TRBV12-3 or TRBV12-4 and TRBJ1-2; 7 nucleotides agree with TRBD1. The V segment lost 6 bases and the J segment 4 bases; nucleotides outside the gene matches: 5. This CDR3 has 13 amino acids. CDR3 DNA: TGTGCCAGCAGCGCAACAGGGGTCTATGGCTACACCTTC. Amino acids: CASSATGVYGYTF.

The chain recombines TRBV6-2 or TRBV6-3 with TRBJ2-5; maybe TRBD1 (5 bases). The CDR3 is made up of 11 amino acids. Germline lookup yields CDR1 MNHEY and CDR2 SVGEGT. Trimming removed 5 bases from V and 5 bases from J, with 6 bases in between. CDR3 in DNA: TGTGCCAGCAGTCCAGGGGAGACCCAGTACTTC. Protein: CASSPGETQYF.

The chain carries TRBV19 and TRBJ2-7, with D unclear. Between the trimmed V and J ends, which lost 7 bases and 12 bases, there was a span of 16 bases. The CDR3 runs to 11 residues. Germline V gene sequence: CDR1 LNHDA, CDR2 SQIVND (reference sequence). The CDR3 DNA reads TGTGCCAGTACCGAGGATTTACGATGGTACTTC. Translation: CASTEDLRWYF.

In its sample, this clone was seen once. J is TRBJ1-4 and V is TRBV5-1, with 9 bases aligning to TRBD1. V lost 0 bases, J lost 5 bases, and 2 bases stayed unmatched. The CDR3 is 15 amino acids. Per the germline V gene, CDR1 is SGHRS and CDR2 is YFSETQ. The CDR3 nucleotides are TGCGCCAGCAGCTTGGCGGGGACAGGGAATGAAAAACTGTTTTTT. Translation: CASSLAGTGNEKLFF.